This passage covers 23 T cell receptor beta chains from one sample sequenced in a study of CD4+ T cells in melanoma. Measured with immunoSEQ multiplex PCR; TCRdb has only the in-frame clones, and not every one. Among 9,000 to 13,000 clones, roughly 66% were seen once, and the ten largest hold around 12%. Input material: cells from a culture (not recorded whether cultured in vitro). Every receptor here comes from a human donor with melanoma.

This clone was counted a few times. In DNA, the CDR3 is TGTGCCAGCAGCTTTGAACAGAAAGATTACAATGAGCAGTTCTTC. This encodes CASSFEQKDYNEQFF. The gene calls are TRBV5-6 and TRBJ2-1, with D unresolved. Germline V gives CDR1 SGHDT, CDR2 YYEEEE. CDR3 length equals 15 residues. Trimming left V 2 bases short and J 4 bases short, with 13 bases between.

The V call is TRBV7-2, the J call TRBJ2-4; D gene unclear. CDR3 length: 14 amino acids. The germline V and J ends were trimmed by 5 bases and 7 bases, with 15 bases remaining between them. CDR1 and CDR2 from the germline V gene are SGHTA and FQGNSA. The CDR3 DNA reads TGTGCCAGCAGCCCCGGAGCAGTGCCTAACATTCAGTACTTC. Protein: CASSPGAVPNIQYF.

The chain recombines TRBV18 with TRBJ1-2, with unresolved D. The CDR3 contains 13 residues. Germline V gives CDR1 KGHSH, CDR2 LQKENI. The V gene lost 2 bases and the J gene lost 7 bases, with 11 bases spanning the gap. This CDR3 is CASSPVTVAGYTF. DNA of the CDR3: TGTGCCAGCTCACCAGTAACAGTCGCTGGCTACACCTTC.

The chain has TRBV9 and TRBJ2-2; 8 nucleotides align to TRBD1. The CDR3 sequence is 18 residues long. After removal of 4 bases from V and 3 bases from J, the junction contained 14 bases not matched to a gene. Germline CDR1 SGDLS, CDR2 YYNGEE. CDR3 loop: CASSFRGRQGIDTGELFF. DNA of the CDR3: TGTGCCAGCAGCTTCCGAGGCCGACAGGGGATTGACACCGGGGAGCTGTTTTTT.

This clone was found a few times. The chain uses TRBV5-4 and TRBJ2-1; either TRBD1 or TRBD2 may fit D (5 bases each). Germline V gene data show CDR1 as SGHNT and CDR2 as YYREEE (reference sequence). Trimming left V 0 bases short and J 5 bases short, with 12 bases between. This CDR3 has 15 amino acids. The CDR3 spells CASSLERGSHNEQFF. The CDR3 DNA sequence: TGTGCCAGCAGCTTGGAGAGGGGATCGCACAATGAGCAGTTCTTC.

This clone was recorded a few times. This sequence joins TRBV7-9 and TRBJ1-5; tentative D call: TRBD1 (5 bases). Germline CDR1 reads SEHNR; CDR2 reads FQNEAQ (reference sequence). The CDR3 is 15 residues long. Trimming cost V 4 bases and J 0 bases, with 10 bases left between them. This CDR3 is CASSSVRGSNQPQHF. The CDR3, as DNA: TGTGCCAGCAGCTCCGTTAGGGGTAGCAATCAGCCCCAGCATTTT.

The chain recombines TRBV7-9 with TRBJ2-2; 9 nucleotides align to TRBD1. The CDR3 length is 15 residues. Germline V gene data show CDR1 as SEHNR and CDR2 as FQNEAQ (reference sequence). The V gene end was trimmed by 4 bases and the J gene end by 4 bases; junction bases not matched to a gene: 4. CDR3 in amino acids: CASSSYRGLTGELFF. Written as DNA, the CDR3 is TGTGCCAGCAGCTCTTACAGGGGGCTCACCGGGGAGCTGTTTTTT.

This sequence joins TRBV7-9 and TRBJ2-5, with D possibly TRBD2 on 6 matching bases. V was clipped by 5 bases and J by 5 bases, with 15 bases between them. This CDR3 has 14 residues. The germline CDR1 and CDR2 sequences are SEHNR and FQNEAQ (reference sequence). The CDR3 loop reads CASSTGGSGETQYF. As DNA, the CDR3 is TGTGCCAGCAGCACCGGGGGTTCTGGGGAGACCCAGTACTTC.

The chain recombines TRBV5-1 with TRBJ2-1, with TRBD1 identical over 9 bases. V was clipped by 4 bases and J by 7 bases; unmatched bases: 9. The CDR3 contains 15 residues. Germline V gene sequence: CDR1 SGHRS, CDR2 YFSETQ. The CDR3 DNA follows: TGCGCCAGCAGCATTACCGGGACAGGGATTAATGAGCAGTTCTTC. This sequence encodes CASSITGTGINEQFF.

The chain joins TRBV9 to TRBJ1-2, with 9 bases lining up with TRBD1. Germline trimming cut 6 bases from V and 1 base from J; bases unmatched to any gene: 7. The CDR3 runs to 15 residues. Germline CDR1 SGDLS, CDR2 YYNGEE. CDR3 nucleotides: TGTGCCAGCACCCTAGGACAGGGGAGTAACTATGGCTACACCTTC. It codes for CASTLGQGSNYGYTF.

The V call is TRBV19, the J call TRBJ2-4, with D possibly being TRBD2 (5 bases). Trimming shortened V by 3 bases and J by 0 bases, and 18 bases separated the two germline ends. Germline V gene data show CDR1 as LNHDA and CDR2 as SQIVND (reference sequence). This CDR3 comprises 18 residues. The DNA of the CDR3 is TGTGCCAGTAGTATGGTCGCCCAGGCGGGTGTAGCCAAAAACATTCAGTACTTC. It codes for CASSMVAQAGVAKNIQYF.

The chain has TRBV6-6 and TRBJ1-1, with a possible D match to TRBD1 (6 bases). This CDR3 comprises 14 residues. In germline, CDR1 is MNHNY, CDR2 SVGAGI (reference sequence). V dropped 10 bases and J dropped 1 base, with 16 bases sitting between them. The chain's CDR3 is CATKLRGRNTEAFF. Here the CDR3 DNA reads TGTGCCACCAAACTCCGGGGGCGGAACACTGAAGCTTTCTTT.

The chain links TRBV5-3 to TRBJ1-2; 9 positions agree with TRBD1. TRBV5-3 is an ORF, with its function uncertain. Trimming cost V 8 bases and J 8 bases; bases outside gene matches: 16. The length of the CDR3 is 15 residues. The CDR3 coding sequence is TGTGCCAGCAGCCTAGGGGACAGGGAGGTAGGAGGCTACACCTTC. As protein: CASSLGDREVGGYTF.

The rearrangement uses TRBV6-1 and TRBJ2-3, with 12 bases matching TRBD2. The CDR3 contains 16 residues. With V trimmed by 4 bases and J by 6 bases, 8 bases remained unmatched. The germline V gene encodes CDR1 MNHNS and CDR2 SASEGT. CDR3 sequence (DNA): TGTGCCAGCAGTGCCTCACCTAGCGGGGGGGCGGATACGCAGTATTTT. Amino acids: CASSASPSGGADTQYF.

This clone was seen just once. The chain uses TRBV9 and TRBJ2-2; 8 bases fit TRBD2. Germline assignment: CDR1 SGDLS and CDR2 YYNGEE. V gave up 3 bases and J gave up 2 bases; unmatched junction bases: 6. This CDR3 region has 16 residues. For the CDR3, the DNA is TGTGCCAGCAGCGGAGGGGCGGGGGGCAACACCGGGGAGCTGTTTTTT. Its protein is CASSGGAGGNTGELFF.

The V gene is TRBV7-3, the J gene TRBJ1-2; TRBD1 agrees at 7 bases. The CDR3 loop spans 12 amino acids. Germline assignment: CDR1 SGHTA and CDR2 FQGTGA. Unmatched junction bases numbered 3, after V lost 5 bases and J lost 6 bases. CDR3 DNA sequence: TGTGCCAGCAGCCTGACAGGGCATGGCTACACCTTC. Its protein product is CASSLTGHGYTF.

V gene TRBV2 combines with J gene TRBJ2-1; TRBD2 agrees at 8 bases. The CDR3 is made up of 15 amino acids. Germline loops: CDR1 SNHLY, CDR2 FYNNEI. The V gene end was trimmed by 4 bases and the J gene end by 4 bases; junction bases not matched to a gene: 6. The chain's CDR3 is CASSGAAGGYNEQFF. In DNA, the CDR3 is TGTGCCAGCAGTGGCGCCGCGGGGGGTTACAATGAGCAGTTCTTC. Full variable domain (remainder filled in from reference TRBV2 and TRBJ2-1): EPEVTQTPSHQVTQMGQEVILRCVPISNHLYFYWYRQILGQKVEFLVSFYNNEISEKSEIFDDQFSVERPDGSNFTLKIRSTKLEDSAMYFCASSGAAGGYNEQFFGPGTRLTVL.

As DNA, the CDR3 is TGCGCCAGCAGCTTGACGGCCAGCCCCACCGGGGAGCTGTTTTTT. Translating gives CASSLTASPTGELFF. The V call is TRBV5-1, the J call TRBJ2-2; D remains ambiguous. Between the trimmed V and J ends, which lost 1 base and 4 bases, there was a span of 11 bases. The germline gives CDR1 SGHRS, CDR2 YFSETQ. The CDR3 covers 15 residues.

To note about this clone: At one end the junction does not follow the germline gene, possibly because of a read error. The chain employs TRBV7-7 and TRBJ2-5; 7 bases agree with TRBD1. CDR3 length equals 18 residues. The V gene's germline CDR1 is SSHAT and CDR2 FNYEAQ (reference sequence). The CDR3: CASSPSPARQGGQETQYF. The DNA of the CDR3 is TGTGCTAGCAGCCCGTCCCCCGCGAGACAGGGCGGCCAAGAGACCCAGTACTTC.

This sequence joins TRBV7-2 and TRBJ2-7; 8 nucleotides align to TRBD1. This CDR3 region has 17 residues. V gave up 5 bases and J gave up 3 bases; unmatched junction bases: 15. Germline V gene lookup returns CDR1 SGHTA and CDR2 FQGNSA. The CDR3, as DNA: TGTGCCAGCAGCCCATGGCGGGACAGGCGTATTATCTACGAGCAGTACTTC. Translated, it gives CASSPWRDRRIIYEQYF.

The rearrangement uses TRBV15 and TRBJ2-5, with 7 bases matching TRBD1. Germline trimming cut 4 bases from V and 5 bases from J; bases unmatched to any gene: 7. Per germline, CDR1 LNHNV and CDR2 YYDKDF (reference sequence). The CDR3 is made up of 14 amino acids. CDR3 sequence reads: CATSTTTGTETQYF. The CDR3, as DNA: TGTGCCACCAGCACGACGACAGGGACGGAGACCCAGTACTTC.

The chain employs TRBV2 and TRBJ1-2, with D maybe TRBD1 (6 bases). CDR3 length: 13 amino acids. Trimming took off 7 bases at V and 4 bases at J, with 13 bases between the two ends. The germline V gene encodes CDR1 SNHLY and CDR2 FYNNEI. CDR3 sequence (DNA): TGTGCCAGCACGGCGGGGGCGGGCTATGGCTACACCTTC. This translates into CASTAGAGYGYTF. The variable domain in full, with the rest retrieved from reference TRBV2 and TRBJ1-2, is EPEVTQTPSHQVTQMGQEVILRCVPISNHLYFYWYRQILGQKVEFLVSFYNNEISEKSEIFDDQFSVERPDGSNFTLKIRSTKLEDSAMYFCASTAGAGYGYTFGSGTRLTVV.

The chain links TRBV2 to TRBJ2-1; 12 positions agree with TRBD2. This CDR3 is 17 amino acids long. Germline V CDR1 and CDR2: SNHLY, FYNNEI. With V trimmed by 3 bases and J by 3 bases, 6 bases remained unmatched. CDR3 residues: CASSDPGLAGRYNEQFF. The DNA for the CDR3 is TGTGCCAGCAGTGACCCCGGACTAGCGGGGCGCTACAATGAGCAGTTCTTC.